These 16 T cell receptor beta chains were sequenced from one sample in a study of vaccination and CD4 T cells after COVID-19 (dated by TCRdb to the early 2020s). These receptors have no identified antigens. The library was generated by PCR. For sequencing, an Illumina iSeq 100 was employed. DNA from cultured CD4+ T cells underwent TCR sequencing with the Oncomine TCR Beta short-read assay at the Johns Hopkins FTIC core. TCRdb reran the public reads through fastp at Q25 and MiXCR, keeping productive beta chains. All rows with the same CDR3 protein become a single entry with the most common DNA and genes. The sample has roughly 19,000 distinct CDR3 sequences on record, roughly 50% of them singletons. Of the sample, roughly 6.2% falls within the top ten clones. The label giving this sample's treatment or condition can be read as: approximately 9-day PBMC culture with coronavirus spike peptide pools or control peptides (ViraFEST assay).

Specimen: CD4+ T cells from blood, cultured in vitro. These receptors were taken from a human donor who had recovered from COVID-19.

The chain joins TRBV19 to TRBJ2-1; D gene uncertain. CDR1 and CDR2 from the germline V gene are LNHDA and SQIVND (reference sequence). The CDR3 is made up of 16 amino acids. Deletions cut 1 base from V and 2 bases from J, with 12 bases between. The CDR3 protein is CASSIGVAAPYNEQFF. The CDR3 DNA reads TGTGCCAGTAGTATAGGAGTTGCTGCCCCCTACAATGAGCAGTTCTTC.

The chain recombines TRBV5-4 with TRBJ2-5; TRBD1 agrees at 8 bases. V gave up 0 bases and J gave up 9 bases; unmatched junction bases: 13. Germline CDR1 reads SGHNT; CDR2 reads YYREEE (reference sequence). CDR3 length: 16 residues. CDR3 sequence: CASSLDIGTGPRSQYF. For the CDR3, the DNA is TGTGCCAGCAGCTTGGATATAGGGACAGGACCCCGGTCCCAGTACTTC.

The V gene is TRBV21-1, the J gene TRBJ2-1; TRBD2, the D gene given by the table, was not confirmed from the DNA. TRBV21-1 is designated a pseudogene. CDR3 length: 16 residues. The CDR3 nucleotides read TGTGCCAGCAGCCGATCACCGGGACTAGGGTACAATGAGCAGTTCTTC. Translation: CASSRSPGLGYNEQFF.

The chain has TRBV27 and TRBJ1-5; TRBD1 is a possible D gene (5 bases). CDR1 is MNHEY, CDR2 SMNVEV, per germline (reference sequence). Between the trimmed V and J ends, which lost 4 bases and 5 bases, there was a span of 15 bases. CDR3 size: 15 residues. This CDR3 is CASSSEGTGYQPQHF. The CDR3 DNA is TGTGCCAGCAGTTCCGAGGGGACTGGCTATCAGCCCCAGCATTTT.

This rearrangement joins TRBV7-6 to TRBJ1-2; a weak D match, TRBD1 (6 bases). The CDR3 totals 14 residues. CDR1 is SGHVS, CDR2 FNYEAQ, per germline. V lost 4 bases to trimming and J lost 3 bases, with 12 bases between them. CDR3 in amino acids: CASSSGVRDYGYTF. In nucleotides, the CDR3 is TGTGCCAGCAGCTCAGGGGTTCGCGACTATGGCTACACCTTC.

The rearrangement joins TRBV2 to TRBJ1-4; TRBD1 might be the D (5 bases). V gave up 4 bases and J gave up 5 bases, with 14 bases separating them. This CDR3 is built from 15 residues. From germline, CDR1 is SNHLY and CDR2 FYNNEI. CDR3 bases: TGTGCCAGCAGTGTAACATCAGGGAACAATGAAAAACTGTTTTTT. It yields the protein CASSVTSGNNEKLFF.

This clonotype was observed once. The CDR3 is CSAIRSGVYEQYF. CDR3 in DNA: TGCAGTGCCATACGCTCAGGGGTCTACGAGCAGTACTTC. The chain links TRBV20-1 to TRBJ2-7; a possible D gene is TRBD1 (6 bases). Germline V gene lookup returns CDR1 DFQATT and CDR2 SNEGSKA (reference sequence). Trimming stripped 6 bases from V and 3 bases from J, with 15 bases between. The CDR3 is 13 residues long.

The sample holds a few counts of this clonotype. The chain carries TRBV6-1 and TRBJ2-1; 12 bases line up with TRBD2. CDR3 length: 15 amino acids. Germline CDR1 and CDR2: MNHNS and SASEGT. Losses at the gene ends were 2 bases for V and 9 bases for J; bases not matched to a gene: 5. The CDR3 is CASSELAGGPGEQFF. For the CDR3, the DNA is TGTGCCAGCAGTGAACTAGCGGGAGGGCCGGGTGAGCAGTTCTTC.

The chain combines TRBV6-5 with TRBJ2-5; 8 bases are a match to TRBD1. The CDR3 has 15 amino acids. The J segment lost 5 bases and the V segment lost 2 bases, leaving 7 bases of the junction unmatched. The germline V gene has CDR1 MNHEY and CDR2 SVGAGI. The CDR3 coding sequence is TGTGCCAGCAGTTACGGTGACAGGGGACGGGAGACCCAGTACTTC. Its translation is CASSYGDRGRETQYF.

This chain links TRBV27 with TRBJ2-7, with TRBD1 matching over 9 bases. In germline, CDR1 is MNHEY, CDR2 SMNVEV (reference sequence). J lost 3 bases, V lost 8 bases, and 5 bases had no gene match. This CDR3 region has 13 residues. The CDR3 DNA reads as TGTGCCAGCTCCGGGACAGGGAGCTACGAGCAGTACTTC. It encodes CASSGTGSYEQYF.

As regards this clonotype: At one of its ends the junction is not consistent with the germline gene, which may arise from a read error. The rearrangement links TRBV18 to TRBJ1-1; D not certain. Germline CDR1 KGHSH, CDR2 LQKENI. The CDR3 consists of 14 residues. Here the CDR3 reads CASSSPEGYTEAFF. CDR3 sequence (DNA): TGTGCCAGCTCATCACCGGAGGGTTACACTGAAGCTTTCTTT.

This clonotype was detected only a few times. The chain couples TRBV20-1 to TRBJ2-5; 9 bases are a match to TRBD2. This CDR3 spans 18 amino acids. J gave up 0 bases and V 1 base, and 12 bases lay outside the gene matches. Germline CDR1 DFQATT, CDR2 SNEGSKA (reference sequence). Here the CDR3 reads CSARVGGRALKYQETQYF. Written as DNA, the CDR3 is TGCAGTGCTAGAGTCGGCGGGAGGGCCTTGAAGTACCAAGAGACCCAGTACTTC.

The rearrangement uses TRBV7-9 and TRBJ1-1; D not certain. CDR1 is SEHNR and CDR2 is FQNEAQ in the germline V gene (reference sequence). This CDR3 has 13 residues. The V end lost 1 base, the J end lost 3 bases, and 6 bases lay between the germline ends. The CDR3 spells CASSLDGDTEAFF. DNA for the CDR3: TGTGCCAGCAGCTTAGATGGGGACACTGAAGCTTTCTTT.

The genes are TRBV19 and TRBJ1-5; 8 nucleotides align to TRBD1. Germline CDR1 LNHDA, CDR2 SQIVND (reference sequence). V lost 8 bases to trimming and J lost 4 bases; unmatched junction nucleotides: 7. This CDR3 spans 14 amino acids. This chain's CDR3 is CASSTGAPNQPQHF. CDR3 bases: TGTGCCAGTTCGACAGGGGCCCCGAATCAGCCCCAGCATTTT.

The genes are TRBV6-5 and TRBJ1-5; D remains unclear. Germline V gene lookup returns CDR1 MNHEY and CDR2 SVGAGI. With 0 bases removed from V and 3 bases from J, the gap between germline ends came to 9 bases. This CDR3 is built from 15 residues. The CDR3 nucleotides are TGTGCCAGCAGTTACTCGGCAGCGCACAATCAGCCCCAGCATTTT. It encodes CASSYSAAHNQPQHF.

The rearrangement links TRBV10-3 to TRBJ1-6; TRBD1 agrees at 7 bases. The CDR3 is 15 amino acids. Germline-derived CDR1 and CDR2 are ENHRY and SYGVKD. V shed 0 bases, J shed 7 bases, and the junction held 3 bases outside the gene matches. This CDR3 is CAISESDRENSPLHF. The CDR3 DNA reads as TGTGCCATCAGTGAGTCCGACAGGGAAAATTCACCCCTCCACTTT.